Sequencing of this T cell receptor (beta chain) was carried out in a study of T cells in Graves' hyperthyroidism and ophthalmopathy. The investigators amplified TCR beta CDR3 regions from RNA transcripts. Using the HTBI primer set, a first-round RT-PCR was run on the TCR CDR3. TCRdb re-derived calls from the multiplex PCR reads in MiXCR, one entry per CDR3 protein. The repertoire holds fewer than 350,000 distinct CDR3 sequences, around 18% seen once, with around 16% in the top ten. CDR3 length: 13 amino acids. Trimming removed 6 bases from V and 5 bases from J, with 13 bases in between. CDR1 MNHNS and CDR2 SASEGT come from the germline V gene. Ophthalmopathy patients had Clinical Activity Score at least 3, NOSPECS grade at least 4, duration under 3 months.

The sequence came from a middle-aged woman with Graves' ophthalmopathy. The material sequenced was blood. The chain joins TRBV6-1 to TRBJ2-5, with D possibly being TRBD2 (5 bases). CDR3 DNA: TGTGCCAGCAGCCTACTAGGTCGGGAGACCCAGTACTTC. Translation: CASSLLGRETQYF.